Below are 2 T cell receptor beta chains sequenced from a single sample in a study of Ad26.COV2.S vaccination and SARS-CoV-2 variants. Method: immunoSEQ multiplex PCR; TCRdb's copy keeps in-frame clones and lacks some. The data contain roughly 700,000 clones, 89% of them seen just once; the ten biggest clones take up about 1.5%. Regarding treatment: around 19 received Ad26.COV2.S at low or high dose, single or two shots; about five received placebo; per-sample allocation not given. Vaccine and placebo recipients were sampled on day 63 after the first injection. Specimen: peripheral blood, collected in a trial of Ad26.COV2.S vaccine versus placebo. These receptors originate from a person aged 18 to 59 who received the Ad26.COV2.S COVID-19 vaccine or a placebo.

The chain joins TRBV6-5 to TRBJ1-5; a weak D match, TRBD1 (5 bases). CDR3 length: 15 amino acids. Germline CDR1 reads MNHEY; CDR2 reads SVGAGI. V was pared by 6 bases and J by 5 bases, with 17 bases between. CDR3: CASSPRSGRDQPQHF. The DNA for the CDR3 is TGTGCCAGCAGCCCACGGTCGGGGCGGGATCAGCCCCAGCATTTT.

In its sample, this clone was seen a few times. The chain has TRBV10-1 and TRBJ1-1; D not resolved. CDR3 length equals 11 residues. Trimming took 10 bases from V and 5 from J, leaving 11 bases between them. Germline V gene lookup returns CDR1 WNHNN and CDR2 SYGVQD (reference sequence). The CDR3 is CATASGTEAFF. As DNA, the CDR3 is TGCGCCACAGCCTCCGGGACTGAAGCTTTCTTT.